The source of this T cell receptor (beta chain) is a study of a mutant IDH1 vaccine in newly diagnosed glioma. Study-wide background: Vaccinations were initiated 4-6 weeks following radiotherapy alone, or were given together with temozolomide cycles. Treated patients comprised 62.5% males and about 38% females, mean age about 40 years. Most patients had received both radiotherapy and temozolomide, the prior options being radiotherapy, temozolomide, or both.

Points on this clone: Its cognate antigen is unknown.

This sample's time point: week 23, last vaccination. Every vaccine dose comprised 300 ug of mutant IDH1 20-mer peptide plus topical imiquimod. CDR3 length: 16 amino acids. The repertoire was sequenced with immunoSEQ multiplex PCR; TCRdb's copy has only in-frame clones and lacks some. The table lists tens of thousands of clones, roughly 81% of them singletons. The V call is TRBV21-1, the J call TRBJ2-7; the D segment call TRBD2 is taken from the table without a DNA check. TRBV21-1 has pseudogene status. The TCR originated in a man in his thirties or forties with glioma. Sequencing was performed on PBMCs, taken from a glioma patient whose treatment included an IDH1 peptide vaccine. CDR3 residues: CASSKKESGFSYEQYF. The CDR3 region has the DNA TGTGCCAGCAGCAAGAAAGAGTCGGGGTTCTCCTACGAGCAGTACTTC.